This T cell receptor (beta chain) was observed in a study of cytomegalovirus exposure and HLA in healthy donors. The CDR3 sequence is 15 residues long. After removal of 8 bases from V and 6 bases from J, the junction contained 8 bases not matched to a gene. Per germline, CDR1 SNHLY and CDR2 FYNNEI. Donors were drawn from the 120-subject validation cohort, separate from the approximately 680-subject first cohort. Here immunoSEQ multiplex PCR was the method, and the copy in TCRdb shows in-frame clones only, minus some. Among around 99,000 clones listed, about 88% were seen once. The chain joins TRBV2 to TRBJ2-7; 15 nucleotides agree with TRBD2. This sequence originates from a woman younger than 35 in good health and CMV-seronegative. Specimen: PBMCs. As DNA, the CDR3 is TGTGCCAGCGCCGGGACTAGCGGGGGGATTGGCGAGCAGTACTTC. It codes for CASAGTSGGIGEQYF.